One sample yielded the 19 T cell receptor beta chains listed below, sequenced in a study of T cell responses to AZD1222 COVID-19 vaccine. Repertoires were generated with immunoSEQ multiplex PCR, while TCRdb's copy carries only in-frame clones and drops some. The sample has approximately 130,000 clones; approximately 88% are singletons. The starting material was peripheral blood, obtained 28 days after the second AZD1222 dose. The receptors here all came from an adult who received the AZD1222 COVID-19 vaccine.

The rearrangement links TRBV27 to TRBJ2-7, with TRBD2 matching over 8 bases. The CDR3 contains 17 residues. With V trimmed by 0 bases and J by 2 bases, 9 bases remained unmatched. Germline lookup yields CDR1 MNHEY and CDR2 SMNVEV (reference sequence). Here the CDR3 DNA reads TGTGCCAGCAGTTTATCTCGCCCCGCGGGAGGCGCCTACGAGCAGTACTTC. Residues: CASSLSRPAGGAYEQYF.

The chain recombines TRBV5-1 with TRBJ2-2, with 7 bases lining up with TRBD2. Unmatched junction bases numbered 9, after V lost 4 bases and J lost 6 bases. Per germline, CDR1 SGHRS and CDR2 YFSETQ. The CDR3 consists of 15 residues. CDR3 sequence: CASSRREGGAGELFF. CDR3 nucleotide sequence: TGCGCCAGCAGCCGTCGAGAGGGAGGGGCCGGGGAGCTGTTTTTT.

The rearrangement joins TRBV5-6 to TRBJ2-6; the D gene is possibly TRBD1 (6 bases). CDR3 length: 16 residues. V lost 5 bases to trimming and J lost 0 bases, with 12 bases between them. CDR1 and CDR2 (germline): SGHDT, YYEEEE. For the CDR3, the DNA is TGTGCCAGCAGTTTCAGGGGTTACTCTGGGGCCAACGTCCTGACTTTC. Protein: CASSFRGYSGANVLTF.

The rearrangement uses TRBV28 and TRBJ1-2; possibly TRBD1 for D (6 bases). V lost 5 bases, J lost 2 bases, and 12 bases lay in between. Germline V gene sequence: CDR1 MDHEN, CDR2 SYDVKM. This CDR3 spans 14 amino acids. The CDR3 protein is CASSESGQNYGYTF. The CDR3, as DNA: TGTGCCAGCAGTGAATCCGGACAGAACTATGGCTACACCTTC.

Only one count was recorded for this clone. This chain joins TRBV5-1 and TRBJ1-2; the D gene is possibly TRBD1 (5 bases). Germline V gene sequence: CDR1 SGHRS, CDR2 YFSETQ. V gave up 4 bases and J gave up 8 bases, with 21 bases separating them. The CDR3 extends over 15 amino acids. As DNA, the CDR3 is TGCGCCAGCAGCCGCGACGGGACCGACTCTGAAGGCTACACCTTC. This codes for CASSRDGTDSEGYTF.

This clone has only one observation. This chain joins TRBV5-1 and TRBJ2-1, with 8 bases matching TRBD2. The CDR3 has 16 residues. With 0 bases clipped from V and 7 bases from J, the junction kept 9 bases outside the gene matches. Germline CDR1 and CDR2: SGHRS and YFSETQ. The CDR3 bases are TGCGCCAGCAGCTTGGGGATGTTGGCGGGAGGTAATGAGCAGTTCTTC. It translates to CASSLGMLAGGNEQFF.

The V call is TRBV10-3, the J call TRBJ1-1; D might be TRBD1 (5 bases). Per the germline V gene, CDR1 is ENHRY and CDR2 is SYGVKD. There are 14 residues in the CDR3. V was pared by 2 bases and J by 4 bases, with 11 bases between. As DNA, the CDR3 is TGTGCCATCAGTGAGCGGGGGTTCCTCACTGAAGCTTTCTTT. This translates into CAISERGFLTEAFF.

The gene calls are TRBV3-1 (or the pseudogene TRBV3-2) and TRBJ1-2, with D uncertain. The ends were cut back, 1 base at V and 8 bases at J, with 11 bases in the middle. The CDR3 loop spans 13 amino acids. Germline V gene sequence: CDR1 LGHDT, CDR2 YNNKEL (reference sequence). The CDR3 DNA follows: TGTGCCAGCAGCCAAGGTACGGCGGGCGGCTACACCTTC. Its protein product is CASSQGTAGGYTF.

The chain employs TRBV5-1 and TRBJ2-1; possibly TRBD2 for D (5 bases). The germline gives CDR1 SGHRS, CDR2 YFSETQ. The V end was cut by 1 base, the J end by 6 bases, with 23 bases between. This CDR3 is 18 amino acids long. The CDR3 here is CASSLRLGGVNDPNEQFF. The CDR3 DNA reads TGCGCCAGCAGCTTGAGGCTCGGAGGTGTAAATGATCCCAATGAGCAGTTCTTC.

This clone showed up just a few times. CDR3 sequence: CASSSLGQGRETQYF. CDR3 nucleotide sequence: TGTGCCAGCAGTTCCTTGGGACAGGGGCGAGAGACCCAGTACTTC. The V and J genes are TRBV2 and TRBJ2-5, with TRBD1 matching over 10 bases. Per germline, CDR1 SNHLY and CDR2 FYNNEI. CDR3 length: 15 amino acids. The J segment lost 4 bases and the V segment lost 5 bases, leaving 7 bases of the junction unmatched.

J is TRBJ2-2 and V is TRBV28, with D uncertain. The CDR3 contains 17 residues. CDR1 is MDHEN, CDR2 SYDVKM, per germline. Trimming stripped 6 bases from V and 3 bases from J, with 20 bases between. The CDR3 nucleotides read TGTGCCAGCAGCTCTGTTCGAGGAGTACGGTACACCGGGGAGCTGTTTTTT. Translation: CASSSVRGVRYTGELFF.

V is TRBV5-5 and J is TRBJ2-7, with D maybe TRBD1 (5 bases). V lost 0 bases to trimming and J lost 2 bases, with 9 bases between them. This CDR3 region has 14 residues. Germline V lookup: CDR1 SGHKS, CDR2 YYEKEE (reference sequence). The DNA of the CDR3 is TGTGCCAGCAGCTTGGGACAGAGAACCTACGAGCAGTACTTC. Protein sequence: CASSLGQRTYEQYF.

This chain connects TRBV27 to TRBJ1-1; perhaps TRBD1 as D (5 bases). Per the germline V gene, CDR1 is MNHEY and CDR2 is SMNVEV (reference sequence). The CDR3 is made up of 14 amino acids. The V and J ends lost 2 bases and 5 bases respectively, with 12 bases between them. As DNA, the CDR3 is TGTGCCAGCAGTTTAAATGGGGCGCGGACTGAAGCTTTCTTT. It codes for CASSLNGARTEAFF.

The chain is built from TRBV29-1 and TRBJ2-5; 7 bases align to TRBD1. CDR1 is SQVTM and CDR2 is ANQGSEA in the germline V gene. The CDR3 is 17 amino acids. CDR3 sequence: CRPRKGQPRSDRETQYF. The CDR3 nucleotides read TGCAGACCCAGAAAGGGACAGCCTCGATCCGATAGGGAGACCCAGTACTTC.

The chain carries TRBV4-3 and TRBJ1-1; tentative D call: TRBD1 (5 bases). V lost 0 bases, J lost 3 bases, and 20 bases lay in between. Germline V lookup: CDR1 LGHNA, CDR2 YSLEER. The length of the CDR3 is 18 residues. The CDR3 DNA reads TGCGCCAGCAGCCAAGATTGGGGGAGACTAAAAGGGGACACTGAAGCTTTCTTT. It yields the protein CASSQDWGRLKGDTEAFF.

This chain links TRBV11-1 with TRBJ1-4, with 9 nucleotides matching TRBD1. Germline V gene data show CDR1 as SGHAT and CDR2 as FQDESV (reference sequence). This CDR3 is built from 16 residues. V was clipped by 4 bases and J by 6 bases; unmatched bases: 9. The CDR3 DNA follows: TGTGCCAGCAGCTCCGGGACAGGGTTTAACCATGAAAAACTGTTTTTT. Its translation is CASSSGTGFNHEKLFF.

DNA of the CDR3: TGTGCCAGCAGGGAGATGGGGGCAGGTGAAGCTTTCTTT. Translation gives CASREMGAGEAFF. This chain joins TRBV2 and TRBJ1-1; possible D gene TRBD1, 6 bases. V dropped 6 bases and J dropped 7 bases, with 15 bases sitting between them. Germline CDR1 is SNHLY and CDR2 is FYNNEI. The CDR3 consists of 13 residues.

The CDR3 DNA reads as TGTGCCAGTAGTCCATGGACCATCGCGGGTGGTGGCTACACCTTC. Amino acid sequence: CASSPWTIAGGGYTF. The chain combines TRBV19 with TRBJ1-2; D gene ambiguous. The CDR3 runs to 15 residues. Trimming left V 5 bases short and J 7 bases short, with 20 bases between. Germline assignment: CDR1 LNHDA and CDR2 SQIVND (reference sequence). Combining the CDR3 with reference TRBV19 and TRBJ1-2 gives the whole variable domain DGGITQSPKYLFRKEGQNVTLSCEQNLNHDAMYWYRQDPGQGLRLIYYSQIVNDFQKGDIAEGYSVSREKKESFPLTVTSAQKNPTAFYLCASSPWTIAGGGYTFGSGTRLTVV.

The chain is built from TRBV28 and TRBJ1-1; 9 positions agree with TRBD1. The V and J ends lost 7 bases and 3 bases, in that order; junction bases with no gene match: 9. The V gene's germline CDR1 is MDHEN and CDR2 SYDVKM. The CDR3 consists of 15 residues. This CDR3 reads CASTPTDRGDTEAFF. CDR3 bases: TGTGCCAGCACCCCTACGGACAGGGGTGACACTGAAGCTTTCTTT.